Presented here are 11 T cell receptor beta chains from one specimen sequenced in a study of blood T cells in healthy people across ages. Primed by a sample-barcoded 5' primer and a J-beta primer mix, a second PCR proceeded for about 6 to 11 cycles. TCRdb reprocessed the 5' RACE reads via MiXCR and lists one record per CDR3 protein. The table has about a million distinct CDR3 sequences, 45% to 50% seen once. The sequenced sample was blood. These receptors originate from a man between 25 and 39 years old in good health.

The V and J genes are TRBV6-5 and TRBJ2-7, with 8 bases matching TRBD1. The CDR3 is made up of 16 amino acids. Per the germline V gene, CDR1 is MNHEY and CDR2 is SVGAGI. V dropped 7 bases and J dropped 4; count of bases not matched to a gene: 15. CDR3 sequence: CASTKRLPTGGYEQYF. CDR3 bases: TGTGCCAGCACCAAGAGGTTGCCCACAGGGGGGTACGAGCAGTACTTC.

The chain carries TRBV6-5 and TRBJ2-3, with 8 bases that match TRBD1. In germline, CDR1 is MNHEY, CDR2 SVGAGI. This CDR3 spans 16 amino acids. The trim removed 6 bases at V and 1 base at J, leaving 9 bases unmatched. Written as DNA, the CDR3 is TGTGCCAGCAGCCACGAAGGACAGGGCGGCACAGATACGCAGTATTTT. Translated: CASSHEGQGGTDTQYF.

The chain combines TRBV4-1 with TRBJ2-1, with D possibly being TRBD1 (6 bases). Trimming cost V 1 base and J 4 bases, with 11 bases left between them. Germline assignment: CDR1 MGHRA and CDR2 YSYEKL. CDR3 length: 15 amino acids. The CDR3 is CASSQGSTGYNEQFF. The CDR3 nucleotides are TGCGCCAGCAGCCAAGGATCGACAGGATACAATGAGCAGTTCTTC.

This clonotype came up a few times. The chain joins TRBV6-5 to TRBJ1-5, with D perhaps matching TRBD1 (6 bases). The germline V and J ends were trimmed by 5 bases and 5 bases, with 10 bases remaining between them. CDR1 and CDR2 from the germline V gene are MNHEY and SVGAGI. The CDR3 totals 13 residues. This chain's CDR3 is CASSNRVDQPQHF. The CDR3 DNA reads as TGTGCCAGCAGTAACAGGGTGGATCAGCCCCAGCATTTT.

The rearrangement links TRBV4-2 to TRBJ2-1, with D perhaps TRBD1 (5 bases). The last part of the DNA fits TRBJ2-7 better; the J call may be wrong. CDR1 and CDR2 (germline): LGHNA, YNFKEQ. The CDR3 covers 15 residues. The CDR3 sequence: CASSQEGWSDNEQYF. In nucleotides, the CDR3 is TGTGCCAGCAGCCAAGAGGGTTGGTCGGACAATGAGCAGTACTTC.

The CDR3 nucleotides read TGTGCCAGCAGCGACTCGAGGACAGGGGAGCCCTATAATTCACCCCTCCACTTT. This codes for CASSDSRTGEPYNSPLHF. V is TRBV9 and J is TRBJ1-6; 9 bases are a match to TRBD1. Germline trimming cut 3 bases from V and 2 bases from J; bases unmatched to any gene: 9. The CDR3 runs to 18 residues. The germline V gene encodes CDR1 SGDLS and CDR2 YYNGEE.

The V gene is TRBV12-3 or TRBV12-4, the J gene TRBJ1-4; the D is unclear. Trimming removed 5 bases at V and 0 bases at J, with 7 bases between. CDR3 size: 14 residues. The CDR3 protein is CASSHGSTNEKLFF. The DNA of the CDR3 is TGTGCCAGCAGTCACGGGTCAACTAATGAAAAACTGTTTTTT.

This sequence joins TRBV10-3 and TRBJ1-2, with a possible D match to TRBD1 (6 bases). Germline V gene sequence: CDR1 ENHRY, CDR2 SYGVKD. The CDR3 contains 12 residues. The V and J ends lost 3 bases and 6 bases respectively, with 8 bases between them. CDR3 protein: CAISDRGDGYTF. For the CDR3, the DNA is TGTGCCATCAGTGACAGGGGTGATGGCTACACCTTC.

J is TRBJ2-7 and V is TRBV11-1; D possibly corresponds to TRBD1 (5 bases). V dropped 2 bases and J dropped 5 bases, with 13 bases sitting between them. Looked up from germline, CDR1 is SGHAT and CDR2 is FQDESV (reference sequence). This CDR3 comprises 14 residues. DNA for the CDR3: TGTGCCAGCAGCTTATACTCAGGGTCCCACGAGCAGTACTTC. Amino acid sequence: CASSLYSGSHEQYF.

Details on this clonotype: A read error may be the cause here, since a much bigger clone is one base away. The chain uses TRBV24-1 and TRBJ2-3, with D tentatively TRBD1 or TRBD2 (6 bases each). The CDR3 spans 16 residues. Germline V gives CDR1 KGHDR, CDR2 SFDVKD. V dropped 3 bases and J dropped 4 bases, with 16 bases sitting between them. Written as DNA, the CDR3 is TGTGCCACCAGTGATCCCGCCGGGGGCATAGCAGATACGCAGTATTTT. It yields the protein CATSDPAGGIADTQYF.

The V call is TRBV27, the J call TRBJ2-7; no definite D call. Germline loops: CDR1 MNHEY, CDR2 SMNVEV (reference sequence). V lost 3 bases, J lost 1 base, and 7 bases lay in between. There are 13 residues in the CDR3. The CDR3 sequence is CASSLGMSYEQYF. The CDR3 bases are TGTGCCAGCAGTTTGGGGATGTCCTACGAGCAGTACTTC.